The 19 T cell receptor beta chains reported below all come from one sample, sequenced in a study of shared clonotypes between healthy human individuals. CD45RO-negative CD8 cells positively selected for CCR7 made up the naive population, which excluded terminally differentiated effector memory CD45RA+ cells. TCRdb's copy holds only in-frame clones and misses some; the assay was immunoSEQ multiplex PCR. The sample contains roughly 570,000 clones, 98% of which appear only once. Sequenced sample: naive CD8+ T cells sorted from blood. These receptors all stem from a young man in good health.

The chain couples TRBV7-9 to TRBJ2-7, with TRBD1 identical over 8 bases. The germline CDR1 and CDR2 sequences are SEHNR and FQNEAQ (reference sequence). J gave up 3 bases and V 2 bases, and 9 bases lay outside the gene matches. The CDR3 is 16 amino acids. CDR3 amino acids: CASSLPPGTGYYEQYF. In nucleotides, the CDR3 is TGTGCCAGCAGCTTACCCCCCGGGACAGGATACTACGAGCAGTACTTC.

A note on this clone: The sample carries other DNA sequences with the same CDR3. This chain links TRBV7-9 with TRBJ1-5; D ambiguous. The CDR3 has 12 residues. The V gene's germline CDR1 is SEHNR and CDR2 FQNEAQ (reference sequence). Trimming shortened V by 1 base and J by 7 bases, and 5 bases separated the two germline ends. The CDR3 nucleotides read TGTGCCAGCAGCTTAGAAGGGCAGCCCCAGCATTTT. This gives the protein CASSLEGQPQHF.

The chain's CDR3 is CASSLDYSTDTQYF. The CDR3 coding sequence is TGTGCCAGCAGCTTGGACTACAGCACAGATACGCAGTATTTT. This chain connects TRBV5-8 to TRBJ2-3, with D uncertain. V shed 0 bases and J shed 0 bases, with 5 bases lying between them. CDR1 and CDR2 from the germline V gene are SGHTS and YDEGEE. The CDR3 totals 14 residues.

This chain joins TRBV11-2 and TRBJ2-5; 11 nucleotides match TRBD2. J lost 2 bases, V lost 4 bases, and 6 bases had no gene match. Germline V gene sequence: CDR1 SGHAT, CDR2 FQNNGV. The length of the CDR3 is 16 residues. The CDR3 DNA is TGTGCCAGCAGCTCTACTAGCGGGAGTCCTCAAGAGACCCAGTACTTC. It is translated as CASSSTSGSPQETQYF.

The chain is built from TRBV11-2 and TRBJ2-2; 8 bases match TRBD2. CDR3 size: 14 residues. Germline V CDR1 and CDR2: SGHAT, FQNNGV. Losses at the gene ends were 4 bases for V and 4 bases for J; bases not matched to a gene: 2. CDR3 amino acids: CASSWGTSTGELFF. The CDR3 coding sequence is TGTGCCAGCAGCTGGGGGACTAGCACCGGGGAGCTGTTTTTT.

This clone has just one count. CDR3 nucleotides: TGTGCCAGCAGCTTGGCCGTGCAGGCCCGAAACACCGGGGAGCTGTTTTTT. Amino acid sequence: CASSLAVQARNTGELFF. V usage is TRBV5-4 and J usage is TRBJ2-2; D unclear. This CDR3 has 17 amino acids. Trimming left V 0 bases short and J 2 bases short, with 14 bases between. Germline V gene lookup returns CDR1 SGHNT and CDR2 YYREEE (reference sequence). Complete variable domain (other parts from reference TRBV5-4 and TRBJ2-2): ETGVTQSPTHLIKTRGQQVTLRCSSQSGHNTVSWYQQALGQGPQFIFQYYREEENGRGNFPPRFSGLQFPNYSSELNVNALELDDSALYLCASSLAVQARNTGELFFGEGSRLTVL.

In DNA, the CDR3 is TGTGCCAGCAGCTTAGACCGAGGGACAGGGACTAAGGCATTCACAGATACGCAGTATTTT. This sequence encodes CASSLDRGTGTKAFTDTQYF. The chain combines TRBV11-2 with TRBJ2-3, with TRBD1 matching 9 bases. V dropped 0 bases and J dropped 2; count of bases not matched to a gene: 15. From germline, CDR1 is SGHAT and CDR2 FQNNGV. CDR3 size: 20 residues.

This chain uses TRBV14 with TRBJ2-7; 8 bases map to TRBD1. The CDR3 has 15 amino acids. The ends lost 3 bases at V and 0 bases at J; junction bases unmatched: 4. The V gene's germline CDR1 is SGHDN and CDR2 FVKESK. The DNA of the CDR3 is TGTGCCAGCAGCCACCTCGACAGGGGCTCCTACGAGCAGTACTTC. Encoded protein: CASSHLDRGSYEQYF.

The J gene is TRBJ2-7, the V gene TRBV5-4; a weak D match, TRBD2 (5 bases). Between the trimmed V and J ends, which lost 4 bases and 0 bases, there was a span of 11 bases. Germline-derived CDR1 and CDR2 are SGHNT and YYREEE (reference sequence). CDR3 size: 14 residues. The CDR3 sequence: CASSVSVSSYEQYF. CDR3 DNA: TGTGCCAGCAGCGTTAGCGTCAGCTCCTACGAGCAGTACTTC.

The chain carries TRBV13 and TRBJ2-2; 12 bases align to TRBD2. Germline-derived CDR1 and CDR2 are PRHDT and FYEKMQ (reference sequence). The J segment lost 6 bases and the V segment lost 5 bases, leaving 7 bases of the junction unmatched. The CDR3 is 16 amino acids. DNA of the CDR3: TGTGCCAGCAGCGAAGTCCTAGCGGGAGGGCCCGGGGAGCTGTTTTTT. Amino acid sequence: CASSEVLAGGPGELFF.

The chain has TRBV5-1 and TRBJ2-7; D is uncertain. V lost 4 bases and J lost 5, with 19 bases in between. The germline V gene has CDR1 SGHRS and CDR2 YFSETQ. This CDR3 is built from 15 residues. In DNA, the CDR3 is TGCGCCAGCAGCCCCGCCCGGTCAGCGACAAACGAGCAGTACTTC. Translation gives CASSPARSATNEQYF.

V and J are TRBV29-1 and TRBJ1-5; possible D gene TRBD1, 6 bases. Germline V gene data show CDR1 as SQVTM and CDR2 as ANQGSEA. V was cut by 4 bases and J by 5 bases, with 12 bases left in between. This CDR3 has 13 amino acids. CDR3 in DNA: TGCAGCGTTGCCAACAGGGAGGATCAGCCCCAGCATTTT. Its protein is CSVANREDQPQHF. The variable domain in full, completed from reference TRBV29-1 and TRBJ1-5, reads SAVISQKPSRDICQRGTSLTIQCQVDSQVTMMFWYRQQPGQSLTLIATANQGSEATYESGFVIDKFPISRPNLTFSTLTVSNMSPEDSSIYLCSVANREDQPQHFGDGTRLSIL.

This rearrangement joins TRBV27 to TRBJ2-7, with TRBD2 matching over 13 bases. The CDR3 covers 15 residues. V dropped 5 bases and J dropped 3; count of bases not matched to a gene: 4. Germline CDR1 MNHEY, CDR2 SMNVEV (reference sequence). The CDR3 bases are TGTGCCAGCAGTCCCTGGACTAGCGGGAGCTACGAGCAGTACTTC. It yields the protein CASSPWTSGSYEQYF.

The V gene is TRBV6-5, the J gene TRBJ2-7; D is perhaps TRBD2 (6 bases). There are 15 residues in the CDR3. Deletions cut 6 bases from V and 6 bases from J, with 21 bases between. Germline V lookup: CDR1 MNHEY, CDR2 SVGAGI. Here the CDR3 reads CASSGRLGGWFEQYF. CDR3 bases: TGTGCCAGCAGCGGACGCCTAGGAGGGTGGTTCGAGCAGTACTTC.

The rearrangement links TRBV6-1 to TRBJ2-7; D uncertain. Germline V lookup: CDR1 MNHNS, CDR2 SASEGT. This CDR3 is 15 amino acids long. V dropped 2 bases and J dropped 3 bases, with 14 bases sitting between them. The CDR3 bases are TGTGCCAGCAGTGAAACCAAAAGGCCCTTCTACGAGCAGTACTTC. Protein product: CASSETKRPFYEQYF.

The V and J genes are TRBV27 and TRBJ1-1; unclear D gene. In germline, CDR1 is MNHEY, CDR2 SMNVEV (reference sequence). The CDR3 runs 15 residues. V lost 5 bases to trimming and J lost 0 bases, with 13 bases between them. The CDR3 loop reads CASSLLERVNTEAFF. Written as DNA, the CDR3 is TGTGCCAGCAGTCTCCTGGAGAGGGTGAACACTGAAGCTTTCTTT.

The chain joins TRBV4-1 to TRBJ2-1, with 10 bases that match TRBD1. The CDR3 length is 14 residues. With V trimmed by 4 bases and J by 7 bases, 4 bases remained unmatched. The germline gives CDR1 MGHRA, CDR2 YSYEKL. The CDR3 sequence: CASSLGQGWNEQFF. The CDR3 bases are TGCGCCAGCAGCCTGGGACAGGGGTGGAATGAGCAGTTCTTC.

V gene TRBV7-9 combines with J gene TRBJ2-3; D is ambiguous. Per germline, CDR1 SEHNR and CDR2 FQNEAQ (reference sequence). The V end was cut by 1 base, the J end by 6 bases, with 8 bases between. This CDR3 is built from 13 residues. The CDR3 here is CASSLGGRDTQYF. The CDR3 DNA follows: TGTGCCAGCAGCTTAGGCGGTCGGGATACGCAGTATTTT.

On this clone: Other DNA sequences in the same sample also yield this CDR3. The V call is TRBV29-1, the J call TRBJ2-7, with 7 bases aligning to TRBD2. CDR1 is SQVTM, CDR2 ANQGSEA, per germline. The length of the CDR3 is 12 residues. Trimming at V came to 6 bases and at J to 0 bases, leaving 2 bases not matched to a gene. The CDR3 coding sequence is TGCAGCGTAAGGACTAGCTCCTACGAGCAGTACTTC. Residues: CSVRTSSYEQYF.